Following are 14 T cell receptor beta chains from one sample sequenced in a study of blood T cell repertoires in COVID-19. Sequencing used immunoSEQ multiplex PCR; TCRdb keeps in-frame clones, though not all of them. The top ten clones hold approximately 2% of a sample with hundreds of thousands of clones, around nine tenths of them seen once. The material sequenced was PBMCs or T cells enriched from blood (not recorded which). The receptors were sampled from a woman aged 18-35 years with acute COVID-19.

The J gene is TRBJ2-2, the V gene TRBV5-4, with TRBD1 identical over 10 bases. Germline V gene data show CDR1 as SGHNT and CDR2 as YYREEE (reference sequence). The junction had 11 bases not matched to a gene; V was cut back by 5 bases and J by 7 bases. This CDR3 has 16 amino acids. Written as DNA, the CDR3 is TGTGCCAGCAGGACCGGGACAGGGGTTCGGAACGGGGAGCTGTTTTTT. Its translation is CASRTGTGVRNGELFF.

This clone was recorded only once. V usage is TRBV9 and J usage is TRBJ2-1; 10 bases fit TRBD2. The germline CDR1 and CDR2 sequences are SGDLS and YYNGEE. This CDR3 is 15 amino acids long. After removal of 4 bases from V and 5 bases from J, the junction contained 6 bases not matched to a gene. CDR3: CASSIGTSANNEQFF. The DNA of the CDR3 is TGTGCCAGCAGCATCGGGACTAGCGCTAACAATGAGCAGTTCTTC.

The CDR3 loop reads CASSIGGVTNEKLFF. CDR3 sequence (DNA): TGTGCCAGTAGTATTGGAGGGGTAACTAATGAAAAACTGTTTTTT. J is TRBJ1-4 and V is TRBV19, with D possibly matching TRBD1 (5 bases). This CDR3 has 15 amino acids. Trimming stripped 3 bases from V and 1 base from J, with 9 bases between. CDR1 is LNHDA and CDR2 is SQIVND in the germline V gene (reference sequence).

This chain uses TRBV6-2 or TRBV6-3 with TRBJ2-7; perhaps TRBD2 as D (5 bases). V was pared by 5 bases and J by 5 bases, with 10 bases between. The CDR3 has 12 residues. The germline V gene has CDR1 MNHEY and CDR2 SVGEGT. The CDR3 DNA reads TGTGCCAGCAGTCTGGGGAGACACGAGCAGTACTTC. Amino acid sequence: CASSLGRHEQYF.

The CDR3 is CASSLAGVHEQFF. In DNA form, the CDR3 reads TGTGCCAGCAGCCTAGCGGGAGTTCATGAGCAGTTCTTC. The chain carries TRBV28 and TRBJ2-1; 10 bases are shared with TRBD2. The V gene's germline CDR1 is MDHEN and CDR2 SYDVKM. This CDR3 region has 13 residues. V lost 6 bases, J lost 8 bases, and 4 bases stayed unmatched.

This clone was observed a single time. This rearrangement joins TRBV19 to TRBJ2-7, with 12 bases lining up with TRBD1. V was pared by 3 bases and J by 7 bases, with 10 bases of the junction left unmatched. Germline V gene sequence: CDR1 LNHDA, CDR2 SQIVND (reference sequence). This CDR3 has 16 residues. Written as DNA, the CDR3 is TGTGCCAGTAGTATTAGACCGGGACAGGGGGCGCGGGAGCAGTACTTC. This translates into CASSIRPGQGAREQYF.

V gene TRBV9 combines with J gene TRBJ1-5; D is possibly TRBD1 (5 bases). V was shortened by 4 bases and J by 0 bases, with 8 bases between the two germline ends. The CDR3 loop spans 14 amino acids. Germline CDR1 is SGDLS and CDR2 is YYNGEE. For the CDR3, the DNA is TGTGCCAGCAGCCCCCAGGGTAGCAATCAGCCCCAGCATTTT. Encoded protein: CASSPQGSNQPQHF. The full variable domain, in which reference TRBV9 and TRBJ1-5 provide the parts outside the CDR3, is DSGVTQTPKHLITATGQRVTLRCSPRSGDLSVYWYQQSLDQGLQFLIQYYNGEERAKGNILERFSAQQFPDLHSELNLSSLELGDSALYFCASSPQGSNQPQHFGDGTRLSIL.

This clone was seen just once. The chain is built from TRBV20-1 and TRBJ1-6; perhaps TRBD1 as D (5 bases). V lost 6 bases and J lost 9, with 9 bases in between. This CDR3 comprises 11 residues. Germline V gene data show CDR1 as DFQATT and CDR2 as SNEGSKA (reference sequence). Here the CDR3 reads CSARGGSPLHF. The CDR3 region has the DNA TGCAGTGCGCGGGGGGGTTCACCCCTCCACTTT.

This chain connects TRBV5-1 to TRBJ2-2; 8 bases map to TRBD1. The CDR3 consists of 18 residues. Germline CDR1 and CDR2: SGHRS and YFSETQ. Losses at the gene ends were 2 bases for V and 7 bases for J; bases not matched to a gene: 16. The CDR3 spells CASSFLPQSAGQDGELFF. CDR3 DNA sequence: TGCGCCAGCAGCTTTCTCCCCCAGAGTGCGGGACAGGACGGGGAGCTGTTTTTT.

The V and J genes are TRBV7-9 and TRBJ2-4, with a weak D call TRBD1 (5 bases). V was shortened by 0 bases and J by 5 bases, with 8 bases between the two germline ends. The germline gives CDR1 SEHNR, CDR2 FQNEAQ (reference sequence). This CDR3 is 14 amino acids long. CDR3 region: CASSLAGAQNIQYF. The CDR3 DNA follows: TGTGCCAGCAGCTTAGCAGGGGCCCAAAACATTCAGTACTTC.

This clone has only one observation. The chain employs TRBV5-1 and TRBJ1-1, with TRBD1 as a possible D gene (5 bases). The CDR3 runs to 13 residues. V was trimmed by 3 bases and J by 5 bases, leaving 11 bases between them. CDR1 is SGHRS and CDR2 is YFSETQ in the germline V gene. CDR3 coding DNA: TGCGCCAGCAGCTGGGGGGTGGGAACTGAAGCTTTCTTT. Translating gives CASSWGVGTEAFF.

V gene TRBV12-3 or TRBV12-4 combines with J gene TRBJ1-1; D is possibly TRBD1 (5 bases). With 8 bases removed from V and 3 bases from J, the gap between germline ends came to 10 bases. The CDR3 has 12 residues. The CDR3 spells CASGREDTEAFF. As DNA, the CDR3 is TGTGCCAGCGGCAGGGAAGACACTGAAGCTTTCTTT.

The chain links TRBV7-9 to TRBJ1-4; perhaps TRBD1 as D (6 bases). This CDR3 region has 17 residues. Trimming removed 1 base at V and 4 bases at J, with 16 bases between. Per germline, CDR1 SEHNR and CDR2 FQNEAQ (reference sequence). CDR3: CASSLGQEYQFNEKLFF. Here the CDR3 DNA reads TGTGCCAGCAGCTTAGGACAGGAATATCAATTTAATGAAAAACTGTTTTTT.

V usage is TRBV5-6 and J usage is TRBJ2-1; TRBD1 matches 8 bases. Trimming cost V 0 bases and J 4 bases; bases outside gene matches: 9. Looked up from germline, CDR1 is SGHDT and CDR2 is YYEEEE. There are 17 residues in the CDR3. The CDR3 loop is CASSLGTGTGFYNEQFF. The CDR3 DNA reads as TGTGCCAGCAGCTTGGGTACCGGGACAGGTTTTTACAATGAGCAGTTCTTC.